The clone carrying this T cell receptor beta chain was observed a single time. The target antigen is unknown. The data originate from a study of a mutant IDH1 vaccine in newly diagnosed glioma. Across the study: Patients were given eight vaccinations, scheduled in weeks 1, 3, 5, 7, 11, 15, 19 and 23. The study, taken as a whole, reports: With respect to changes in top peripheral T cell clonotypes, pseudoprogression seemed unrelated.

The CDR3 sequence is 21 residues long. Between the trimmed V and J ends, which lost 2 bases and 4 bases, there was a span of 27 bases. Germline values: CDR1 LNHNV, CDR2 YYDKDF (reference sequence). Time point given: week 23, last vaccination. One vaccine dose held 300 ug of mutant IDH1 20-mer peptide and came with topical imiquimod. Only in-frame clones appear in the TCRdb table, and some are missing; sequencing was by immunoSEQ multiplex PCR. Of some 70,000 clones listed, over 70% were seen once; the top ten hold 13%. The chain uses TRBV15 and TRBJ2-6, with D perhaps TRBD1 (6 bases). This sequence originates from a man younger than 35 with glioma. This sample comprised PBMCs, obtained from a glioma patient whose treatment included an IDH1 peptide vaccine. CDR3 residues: CATSRLAGASRGAGGANVLTF. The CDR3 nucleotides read TGTGCCACCAGCAGACTGGCAGGGGCGAGTAGAGGGGCTGGCGGGGCCAACGTCCTGACTTTC.